This T cell receptor (beta chain) was found in a study of blood T cell repertoires in COVID-19. Study-wide background: Both acute and convalescent COVID-19 samples were obtained from the United States, Italy and Spain. Sources were T cells, B-cell-depleted T cells, or PBMCs; the material itself was cDNA or gDNA.

This clone was observed once. Per the study methods: For nucleated cells, counts were estimated from reference gene primer amplification. Assay used: immunoSEQ multiplex PCR; TCRdb lists only in-frame clones, some missing. V and J calls plus clone size are reproduced from that table; the DNA served to infer D and trimming. The sample carries 95,000 to 150,000 clones, more than 75% recorded once. The source is a woman in her seventies with acute or convalescent COVID-19. The sample was peripheral blood.

CDR3 residues: CATGRGEGGYTF. CDR3 DNA sequence: TGTGCCACCGGACGGGGGGAGGGAGGCTACACCTTC. This chain links TRBV15 with TRBJ1-2; a possible D gene is TRBD1 (5 bases). V was clipped by 8 bases and J by 8 bases, with 15 bases between them. From germline, CDR1 is LNHNV and CDR2 YYDKDF (reference sequence). This CDR3 has 12 residues.